This TCR beta chain is drawn from a study of T cells expressing NK-cell markers. CDR3 size: 14 residues. Germline CDR1 SGHRS, CDR2 YFSETQ. TCRdb re-called the 5' RACE reads and shows each CDR3 protein once, DNA omitted. Its table lists some 600,000 distinct CDR3 sequences. The receptor was derived from a man aged 18 to 35 in good health. What was sequenced was blood T cells: a sorted CD56 or NKG2C T cell subset, CD4+ or CD8+ T cells, or bulk PBMC T cells (not recorded which). The V and J genes are TRBV5-1 and TRBJ2-5; TCRdb's D call of TRBD1 is untestable without DNA. The CDR3 is CASSQRQDGETQYF. The full variable domain, rest sourced from reference TRBV5-1 and TRBJ2-5, is KAGVTQTPRYLIKTRGQQVTLSCSPISGHRSVSWYQQTPGQGLQFLFEYFSETQRNKGNFPGRFSGRQFSNSRSEMNVSTLELGDSALYLCASSQRQDGETQYFGPGTRLLVL.